The next 27 T cell receptor beta chains were all read from a single sample in a study of stem cell transplantation in POMP-related autoinflammatory disease. Sequencing used immunoSEQ multiplex PCR; TCRdb keeps in-frame clones, though not all of them. The sample holds tens of thousands of clones; approximately 91% are singletons and the top ten take around 0.72%. The sequencing here drew on CD4+ T cells from PBMCs, taken after stem cell transplantation. These receptors originate from a human patient with POMP-related autoinflammation and immune dysregulation (PRAID). The graft donor may have given rise to some T cells.

The chain links TRBV19 to TRBJ1-2, with no clear D. This CDR3 contains 15 residues. Germline CDR1 is LNHDA and CDR2 is SQIVND (reference sequence). Trimming left V 4 bases short and J 0 bases short, with 12 bases between. CDR3 bases: TGTGCCAGTAGTAGAGCATCTTACTCTAACTATGGCTACACCTTC. Its translation: CASSRASYSNYGYTF.

The V call is TRBV2, the J call TRBJ1-6; 8 bases agree with TRBD1. After removal of 5 bases from V and 2 bases from J, the junction contained 2 bases not matched to a gene. The CDR3 consists of 15 residues. Germline V CDR1 and CDR2: SNHLY, FYNNEI. The CDR3 spells CASSPQGAYNSPLHF. The CDR3 DNA is TGTGCCAGCAGTCCACAGGGGGCCTATAATTCACCCCTCCACTTT.

This clone was picked up one time. V usage is TRBV2 and J usage is TRBJ1-6; weak D call: TRBD1 (5 bases). The CDR3 has 14 amino acids. CDR1 is SNHLY and CDR2 is FYNNEI in the germline V gene. Trimming pared 6 bases from V and 9 bases from J, leaving 15 bases between. The CDR3 reads CASRVPGPPSPLHF. The CDR3 nucleotides read TGTGCCAGCAGGGTTCCGGGACCGCCTTCACCCCTCCACTTT.

This clone occurred once. CDR3 nucleotides: TGTGCCAGCAGCTTAAGGGGACTCCAAGAGACCCAGTACTTC. Protein sequence: CASSLRGLQETQYF. The chain recombines TRBV7-8 with TRBJ2-5; weak D call: TRBD2 (6 bases). The CDR3 consists of 14 residues. The germline V and J ends were trimmed by 2 bases and 1 base, with 8 bases remaining between them. The germline V gene has CDR1 SGHVS and CDR2 FQNEAQ.

The chain joins TRBV28 to TRBJ2-7; D may be TRBD2 (5 bases). V was pared by 5 bases and J by 2 bases, with 28 bases between. CDR1 is MDHEN and CDR2 is SYDVKM in the germline V gene. The length of the CDR3 is 19 residues. CDR3: CASSLEGHINPSHPYEQYF. The CDR3 coding sequence is TGTGCCAGCAGTCTCGAGGGCCATATCAACCCAAGTCATCCCTACGAGCAGTACTTC.

This clone was found a few times. The rearrangement joins TRBV3-1 (or the pseudogene TRBV3-2) to TRBJ1-6, with D hard to call. Trimming shortened V by 4 bases and J by 9 bases, and 13 bases separated the two germline ends. CDR1 and CDR2 from the germline V gene are LGHDT and YNNKEL (reference sequence). The CDR3 covers 14 residues. CDR3 region: CASSRSPAGSPLHF. Here the CDR3 DNA reads TGTGCCAGCAGCCGAAGTCCGGCGGGTTCACCCCTCCACTTT.

This clone was counted a single time. V usage is TRBV27 and J usage is TRBJ2-3; D possibly corresponds to TRBD2 (6 bases). Per the germline V gene, CDR1 is MNHEY and CDR2 is SMNVEV (reference sequence). This CDR3 is built from 13 residues. V gave up 1 base and J gave up 5 bases, with 7 bases separating them. The CDR3 DNA follows: TGTGCCAGCAGTTTATGGCGGGGAGATACGCAGTATTTT. Encoded protein: CASSLWRGDTQYF.

The CDR3 reads CASSADGFSGNTIYF. Written as DNA, the CDR3 is TGTGCCAGCAGCGCGGACGGATTCTCTGGAAACACCATATATTTT. This rearrangement joins TRBV7-9 to TRBJ1-3; D remains ambiguous. Germline CDR1 is SEHNR and CDR2 is FQNEAQ (reference sequence). The CDR3 has 15 amino acids. The V and J ends lost 5 bases and 0 bases respectively, with 11 bases between them.

The V gene is TRBV5-1, the J gene TRBJ1-6, with 9 nucleotides matching TRBD1. The CDR3 spans 16 residues. The V gene's germline CDR1 is SGHRS and CDR2 YFSETQ. V dropped 1 base and J dropped 10; count of bases not matched to a gene: 9. CDR3 in amino acids: CASSLTLQGAKSPLHF. The CDR3 nucleotides are TGCGCCAGCAGCTTGACCCTACAGGGGGCGAAATCACCCCTCCACTTT.

V usage is TRBV19 and J usage is TRBJ1-5; TRBD1 agrees at 8 bases. V lost 4 bases, J lost 2 bases, and 4 bases stayed unmatched. The V gene's germline CDR1 is LNHDA and CDR2 SQIVND (reference sequence). The CDR3 covers 15 residues. Here the CDR3 reads CASSTLTGGNQPQHF. CDR3 coding DNA: TGTGCCAGTAGTACGTTGACAGGGGGCAATCAGCCCCAGCATTTT. The variable domain in full, completed from reference TRBV19 and TRBJ1-5, reads DGGITQSPKYLFRKEGQNVTLSCEQNLNHDAMYWYRQDPGQGLRLIYYSQIVNDFQKGDIAEGYSVSREKKESFPLTVTSAQKNPTAFYLCASSTLTGGNQPQHFGDGTRLSIL.

The gene calls are TRBV5-6 and TRBJ1-1; D gene ambiguous. The CDR3 extends over 13 amino acids. The germline V and J ends were trimmed by 3 bases and 4 bases, with 10 bases remaining between them. Germline values: CDR1 SGHDT, CDR2 YYEEEE. For the CDR3, the DNA is TGTGCCAGCAGCTGGAGTTTGTCCACTGAAGCTTTCTTT. Amino acids: CASSWSLSTEAFF.

The V and J genes are TRBV12-3 or TRBV12-4 and TRBJ1-1; 8 bases line up with TRBD1. The CDR3 loop spans 13 amino acids. With 6 bases clipped from V and 7 bases from J, the junction kept 7 bases outside the gene matches. CDR3 DNA: TGTGCCAGCAGGCGCGACAGGGGACTTGAAGCTTTCTTT. Translating it yields CASRRDRGLEAFF.

The V call is TRBV2, the J call TRBJ2-1, with D uncertain. Germline lookup yields CDR1 SNHLY and CDR2 FYNNEI. CDR3 length equals 15 residues. Trimming stripped 5 bases from V and 5 bases from J, with 16 bases between. The CDR3 loop is CASSPLLASDNEQFF. For the CDR3, the DNA is TGTGCCAGCAGTCCCCTGTTGGCTTCCGACAATGAGCAGTTCTTC.

The chain recombines TRBV11-3 with TRBJ2-3; perhaps D is TRBD1 or TRBD2 (5 bases each). Trimming removed 1 base at V and 4 bases at J, with 27 bases between. The CDR3 sequence is 20 residues long. The germline CDR1 and CDR2 sequences are SGHNT and YENEEA. The CDR3 region is CASSLGWTPDRFRGADTQYF. The CDR3 nucleotides read TGTGCCAGCAGCTTAGGATGGACCCCCGACAGATTTCGGGGCGCAGATACGCAGTATTTT.

This chain connects TRBV18 to TRBJ2-7; perhaps TRBD1 as D (5 bases). This CDR3 is 14 amino acids long. The V end was cut by 0 bases, the J end by 3 bases, with 9 bases between. The germline CDR1 and CDR2 sequences are KGHSH and LQKENI. The CDR3 sequence is CASSPPPGLYEQYF. As DNA, the CDR3 is TGTGCCAGCTCACCACCGCCAGGGCTCTACGAGCAGTACTTC. Together with reference TRBV18 and TRBJ2-7, the CDR3 gives the full variable domain: NAGVMQNPRHLVRRRGQEARLRCSPMKGHSHVYWYRQLPEEGLKFMVYLQKENIIDESGMPKERFSAEFPKEGPSILRIQQVVRGDSAAYFCASSPPPGLYEQYFGPGTRLTVT.

The rearrangement links TRBV2 to TRBJ1-5, with D perhaps matching TRBD1 (6 bases). The CDR3 runs 13 residues. The germline V gene encodes CDR1 SNHLY and CDR2 FYNNEI. Trimming shortened V by 6 bases and J by 7 bases, and 13 bases separated the two germline ends. In nucleotides, the CDR3 is TGTGCCAGCAGACCGACAGGCGGACAGCCCCAGCATTTT. Translating it yields CASRPTGGQPQHF. Full variable domain (remainder filled in from reference TRBV2 and TRBJ1-5): EPEVTQTPSHQVTQMGQEVILRCVPISNHLYFYWYRQILGQKVEFLVSFYNNEISEKSEIFDDQFSVERPDGSNFTLKIRSTKLEDSAMYFCASRPTGGQPQHFGDGTRLSIL.

The chain joins TRBV5-1 to TRBJ1-2; no definite D call. V lost 0 bases to trimming and J lost 8 bases, with 8 bases between them. From germline, CDR1 is SGHRS and CDR2 YFSETQ. There are 12 residues in the CDR3. The CDR3 bases are TGCGCCAGCAGCTTGGTGGGATGGGGCTACACCTTC. Translated, it gives CASSLVGWGYTF.

The gene calls are TRBV10-2 and TRBJ2-5; a possible D gene is TRBD1 (6 bases). With 5 bases removed from V and 5 bases from J, the gap between germline ends came to 12 bases. Germline CDR1 and CDR2: WSHSY and SAAADI. CDR3 length: 13 residues. CDR3 in amino acids: CASSPQGRETQYF. Written as DNA, the CDR3 is TGCGCCAGCAGTCCACAGGGAAGGGAGACCCAGTACTTC.

The chain uses TRBV5-1 and TRBJ2-5; 11 bases map to TRBD2. The CDR3 covers 17 residues. Germline CDR1 and CDR2: SGHRS and YFSETQ. After removal of 0 bases from V and 5 bases from J, the junction contained 9 bases not matched to a gene. The CDR3 loop is CASSLARTSGPPETQYF. CDR3 nucleotide sequence: TGCGCCAGCAGCTTGGCCCGGACTAGCGGGCCCCCGGAGACCCAGTACTTC.

The CDR3 DNA reads as TGTGCCAGCAGCAGGCTCCGGCCAACTAATGAAAAACTGTTTTTT. This encodes CASSRLRPTNEKLFF. The gene calls are TRBV21-1 and TRBJ1-4. TRBV21-1 is listed as a pseudogene. CDR3 size: 15 residues.

The V call is TRBV28, the J call TRBJ1-5, with no clear D. The V end lost 6 bases, the J end lost 0 bases, and 6 bases lay between the germline ends. The CDR3 covers 13 residues. Per the germline V gene, CDR1 is MDHEN and CDR2 is SYDVKM. This CDR3 reads CASRWDSNQPQHF. CDR3 bases: TGTGCCAGCAGGTGGGATAGCAATCAGCCCCAGCATTTT.

The genes are TRBV2 and TRBJ2-5, with 7 bases identical to TRBD1. The CDR3 contains 13 residues. V was pared by 7 bases and J by 2 bases, with 4 bases of the junction left unmatched. In germline, CDR1 is SNHLY, CDR2 FYNNEI. The CDR3: CASTPTGQETQYF. The CDR3 DNA is TGTGCCAGCACCCCGACAGGGCAAGAGACCCAGTACTTC.

V usage is TRBV6-5 and J usage is TRBJ2-3; the match to TRBD1 covers 7 bases. Trimming cost V 4 bases and J 7 bases; bases outside gene matches: 5. Germline CDR1 is MNHEY and CDR2 is SVGAGI. This CDR3 contains 13 residues. CDR3 DNA: TGTGCCAGCAGTTCGGCAGGGGGTAATACGCAGTATTTT. Translated: CASSSAGGNTQYF.

This clone was seen only once. The chain combines TRBV5-1 with TRBJ2-1; TRBD1 aligns across 11 bases. This CDR3 has 16 residues. Germline values: CDR1 SGHRS, CDR2 YFSETQ. The V gene end was trimmed by 4 bases and the J gene end by 5 bases; junction bases not matched to a gene: 8. CDR3 amino acids: CASSRTGGGPNNEQFF. The CDR3 region has the DNA TGCGCCAGCAGCCGGACAGGGGGCGGCCCGAACAATGAGCAGTTCTTC.

The chain combines TRBV7-9 with TRBJ2-5; 7 bases map to TRBD1. With 5 bases clipped from V and 9 bases from J, the junction kept 18 bases outside the gene matches. The germline gives CDR1 SEHNR, CDR2 FQNEAQ (reference sequence). The CDR3 loop spans 16 amino acids. As DNA, the CDR3 is TGTGCCAGCAGCGTCAAGACAGGGCATTCGGCGGCGGCCCAGTACTTC. Its translation is CASSVKTGHSAAAQYF.

Turning to this clone: The DNA is left out, because the CDR3 cannot be placed on it with certainty; the CDR3 is given as TCRdb lists it. The J gene is TRBJ2-7, the V gene TRBV28. The CDR3 is made up of 14 amino acids, end residues included. CDR1 and CDR2 from the germline V gene are MDHEN and SYDVKM. The CDR3 protein is CASSTSKDSYEQYF.

This chain connects TRBV30 to TRBJ2-1; D remains ambiguous. Germline CDR1 GTSNPN, CDR2 SVGIG (reference sequence). V shed 0 bases and J shed 4 bases, with 10 bases lying between them. This CDR3 has 14 amino acids. The CDR3 bases are TGTGCCTGGAGTGTTGTTGGCGGATACAATGAGCAGTTCTTC. Translated: CAWSVVGGYNEQFF.